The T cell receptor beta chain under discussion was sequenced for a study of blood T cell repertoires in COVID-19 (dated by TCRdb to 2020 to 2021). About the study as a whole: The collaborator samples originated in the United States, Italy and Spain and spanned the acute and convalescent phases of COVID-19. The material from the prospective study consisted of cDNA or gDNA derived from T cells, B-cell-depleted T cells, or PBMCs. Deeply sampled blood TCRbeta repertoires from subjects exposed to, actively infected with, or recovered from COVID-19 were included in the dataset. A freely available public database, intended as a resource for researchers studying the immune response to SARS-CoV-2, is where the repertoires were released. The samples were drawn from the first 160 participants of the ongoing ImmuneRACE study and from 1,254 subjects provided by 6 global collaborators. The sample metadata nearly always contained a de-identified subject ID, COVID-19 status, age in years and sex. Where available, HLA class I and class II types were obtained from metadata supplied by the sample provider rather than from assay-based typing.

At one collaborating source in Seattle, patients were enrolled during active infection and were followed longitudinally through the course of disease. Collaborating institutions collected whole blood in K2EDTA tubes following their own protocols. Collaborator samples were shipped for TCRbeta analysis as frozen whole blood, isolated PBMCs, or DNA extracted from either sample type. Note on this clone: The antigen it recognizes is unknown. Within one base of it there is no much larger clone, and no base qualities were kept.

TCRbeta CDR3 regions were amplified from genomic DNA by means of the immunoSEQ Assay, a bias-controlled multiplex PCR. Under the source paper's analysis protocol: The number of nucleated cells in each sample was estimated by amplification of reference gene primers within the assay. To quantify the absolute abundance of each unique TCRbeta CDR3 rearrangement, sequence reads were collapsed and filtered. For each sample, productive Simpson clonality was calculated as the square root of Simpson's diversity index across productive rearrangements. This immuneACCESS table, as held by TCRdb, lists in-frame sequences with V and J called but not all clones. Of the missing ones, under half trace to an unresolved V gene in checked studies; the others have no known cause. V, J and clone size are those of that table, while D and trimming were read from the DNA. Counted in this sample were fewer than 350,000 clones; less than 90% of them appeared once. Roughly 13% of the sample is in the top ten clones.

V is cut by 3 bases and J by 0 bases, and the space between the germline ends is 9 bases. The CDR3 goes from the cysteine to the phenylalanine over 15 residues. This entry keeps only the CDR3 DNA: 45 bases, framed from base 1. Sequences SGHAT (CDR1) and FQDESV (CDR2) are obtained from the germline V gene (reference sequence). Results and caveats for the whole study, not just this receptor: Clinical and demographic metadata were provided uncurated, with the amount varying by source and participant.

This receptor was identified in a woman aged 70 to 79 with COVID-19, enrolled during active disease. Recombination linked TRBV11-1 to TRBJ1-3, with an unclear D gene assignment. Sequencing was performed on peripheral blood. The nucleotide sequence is TGTGCCAGCAGCTTTACGGCGGGCTCTGGAAACACCATATATTTT. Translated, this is CASSFTAGSGNTIYF.